These T cell receptor beta chains were read from a single sample in a study of blood T cells in healthy people across ages. TCRdb independently ran MiXCR on the 5' RACE reads; one entry per CDR3 protein. The data hold around 1,000,000 distinct CDR3 sequences, with under 30% observed a single time. These records were also assigned to another study, of T cells of mothers and their children.

The specimen was blood. All receptors come from a girl aged 2-10 years in good health. Both conserved end residues are part of each CDR3. Each record gives: clone size, D gene, V gene, J gene, CDR3 length, CDR3 DNA, CDR3 protein. D genes are given only for firm matches. Some rows have no size entry. The others give once, few or many, or a class for an expanded clone.

once	TRBD1	TRBV7-3	TRBJ1-4	13	TGTGCCAGCAGCCTACGACAGGGAAGGAAACTGTTTTTT	CASSLRQGRKLFF
.	.	TRBV11-2	TRBJ1-3	14	TGTGCCAGCAGCTCGGTGGCGCAGGGAAACACCATATATTTT	CASSSVAQGNTIYF
.	.	TRBV29-1	TRBJ1-1	12	TGCAGCGTGGGGGGAGTGTTCACTGAAGCTTTCTTT	CSVGGVFTEAFF
many	.	TRBV29-1	TRBJ1-2	11	TGCAGCGTTGGGGGAGCCGATGGCTACACCTTC	CSVGGADGYTF
few	.	TRBV21-1	TRBJ2-7	12	TGTGCCAGCAGCAAATGTCCCTACGAGCAGTACTTC	CASSKCPYEQYF
few	.	TRBV5-1	TRBJ2-2	14	TGCGCCGGCAGCAACCCGGGGGATACCGGGGAGCTGTTTTTT	CAGSNPGDTGELFF
.	TRBD1	TRBV6-5	TRBJ2-4	15	TGTGCCAGCAGGCCGACAGGGCTAACCAAAAACATTCAGTACTTC	CASRPTGLTKNIQYF
.	.	TRBV7-9	TRBJ1-4	16	TGTGCCAGCAGCTTGGTCGTGACGGCCGGAAATGAAAAACTGTTTTTT	CASSLVVTAGNEKLFF
.	TRBD1	TRBV4-3	TRBJ2-7	15	TGCGCCAGCAGCCAAGATAAGGGGACAGCGACCGAGCAGTACTTC	CASSQDKGTATEQYF
.	.	TRBV12-3/TRBV12-4	TRBJ2-3	15	TGTGCCAGCAGCGTGTTGTACAGTGGCACAGATACGCAGTATTTT	CASSVLYSGTDTQYF
.	TRBD1	TRBV15	TRBJ1-2	14	TGTGCCACCAGGACGACAGGGGGCTACTATGGTTACACCTTC	CATRTTGGYYGYTF
.	.	TRBV7-3	TRBJ2-3	13	TGTGCCAGCAGCCCGATCCACACAGATACGCAGTATTTT	CASSPIHTDTQYF
few	.	TRBV21-1	TRBJ2-5	17	TGTGCCAGCAGCAAAGACGGAGGAAGGGGGCTGAGCGGGACCCAGTACTTC	CASSKDGGRGLSGTQYF
.	.	TRBV27	TRBJ1-3	15	TGTGCCAGCAGCTCAACTTCAGGGACTGGAAACACCATATATTTT	CASSSTSGTGNTIYF
few	TRBD1	TRBV5-1	TRBJ2-1	13	TGCGCCAGCAGTTTTACAGGGGGCGAGGTACAGTTCTTC	CASSFTGGEVQFF
few	TRBD1	TRBV2	TRBJ1-4	16	TGTGCCAGCAGCCAAACAATAACCGGGACAGGTGAAAAACTGTTTTTT	CASSQTITGTGEKLFF
few	.	TRBV10-3	TRBJ2-1	15	TGTGCCATCAGTGACGGAGGGAGCTCCTACAATGAGCAGTTCTTC	CAISDGGSSYNEQFF
few	.	TRBV20-1	TRBJ1-3	13	TGCAGTGCTTTGAGGGGATATGGAAACACCATATATTTT	CSALRGYGNTIYF
.	.	TRBV5-6	TRBJ2-1	13	TGTGCCAGCAGCCTCGGTAATTGGGTTGAGCAGTTCTTC	CASSLGNWVEQFF
.	.	TRBV24-1	TRBJ2-7	12	TGTGCCACCAGTGATTTTTCGGACGAGCAGTACTTC	CATSDFSDEQYF
few	.	TRBV7-6	TRBJ2-5	15	TGTGCCAGCAGCTTAGATCCGGGACCGACGGAGACCCAGTACTTC	CASSLDPGPTETQYF
.	TRBD1	TRBV18	TRBJ1-1	14	TGTGCCAGCTCATCTTCAGGGGGCGGCACTGAAGCTTTCTTT	CASSSSGGGTEAFF
.	.	TRBV19	TRBJ2-5	14	TGTGCCAGTAGTTCCACCCTAGCGCCAGAGACCCAGTACTTC	CASSSTLAPETQYF
few	.	TRBV24-1	TRBJ2-3	13	TGTGCCACCAGTGACCGGGACCGGGATACGCAGTATTTT	CATSDRDRDTQYF
.	.	TRBV3-1	TRBJ1-4	15	TGTGCCAGCAGCCAACGGGGGAACGACCGTGAAAAACTGTTTTTT	CASSQRGNDREKLFF
few	TRBD2	TRBV5-1	TRBJ2-3	15	TGCGCCAGCAGCGCGACTAGCGGGAACACAGATACGCAGTATTTT	CASSATSGNTDTQYF
.	.	TRBV4-1	TRBJ1-5	14	TGCGCCAGCAGCCCGGGACTCTACAATCAGCCCCAGCATTTT	CASSPGLYNQPQHF
.	TRBD1	TRBV2	TRBJ2-3	15	TGTGCCAGCAGTCAGGGGGCATCGAACACAGATACGCAGTATTTT	CASSQGASNTDTQYF
.	TRBD2	TRBV3-1	TRBJ2-4	13	TGTGCCAGCAGCAAGGGACTAGAAAACATTCAGTACTTC	CASSKGLENIQYF
few	TRBD1	TRBV7-2	TRBJ2-4	15	TGTGCCAGCAGCCCGCAGGGGGAAGGTAAACGCATTCAGTACTTC	CASSPQGEGKRIQYF
.	.	TRBV5-5	TRBJ2-6	19	TGTGCCAGCAGCTTGGTTGGGGTACAGGGGAGGCCTGGGGCCAACGTCCTGACTTTC	CASSLVGVQGRPGANVLTF
few	TRBD2	TRBV28	TRBJ2-1	16	TGTGCCAGCAGCACCATGGTCCAGCGGGAGTATCATGAGCAGTTCTTC	CASSTMVQREYHEQFF
few	TRBD1	TRBV9	TRBJ2-7	14	TGTGCCAGCAGCGTAGGCCCCGACAGGGACGAGCAGTACTTC	CASSVGPDRDEQYF
.	TRBD1	TRBV20-1	TRBJ1-1	14	TGCAGTGCTAGGTCCGGGACAGGGGACACTGAAGCCTTCTTT	CSARSGTGDTEAFF
few	TRBD2	TRBV7-2	TRBJ2-5	15	TGTGCCAGCAGCTTCCTAGCGGGGGCGGGTGAGACCCAGTACTTC	CASSFLAGAGETQYF
.	.	TRBV7-2	TRBJ2-3	15	TGTGCCGGCAGCTCCGTCCTGGTCCCCACAGATACGCAGTATTTT	CAGSSVLVPTDTQYF
.	.	TRBV2	TRBJ2-5	12	TGTGCCACCCTTTCAGGGGGGGAGACCCAGTACTTC	CATLSGGETQYF
few	.	TRBV20-1	TRBJ1-1	12	TGCGGTGCAGCCGGGGGGAACACTGAAGCTTTCTTT	CGAAGGNTEAFF
.	.	TRBV2	TRBJ2-1	13	TGTGCCAGCAGTGGTGTCACCCTCAATGAGCAGTTCTTC	CASSGVTLNEQFF
few	.	TRBV12-3/TRBV12-4	TRBJ1-1	13	TGTGCCAGCAGTTTAGGTGAGGCCACTGAAGCTTTCTTT	CASSLGEATEAFF
.	TRBD2	TRBV20-1	TRBJ2-7	15	TGCAGTGCTAGAGATGGGAGGGAGAGTAGCCACGAGCAGTACTTC	CSARDGRESSHEQYF
few	TRBD1	TRBV7-9	TRBJ1-1	17	TGTGCCAGCAGCAACCCGAGAGGACAGGGGGCGGTTTCTGAAGCTTTCTTT	CASSNPRGQGAVSEAFF
once	TRBD1	TRBV10-3	TRBJ2-7	13	TGTGCCATCCTGGACAGGGCTACGGACGAGCAGTACTTC	CAILDRATDEQYF
.	TRBD2	TRBV27	TRBJ2-1	15	TGTGCCAGCAGTCAGACTAGCGGGAGTTTCAATGAGCAGTTCTTC	CASSQTSGSFNEQFF
.	.	TRBV7-3	TRBJ2-1	14	TGTGCCAGCAGCTTAAGCGGGGCTCGGTATGAGCAGTTCTTC	CASSLSGARYEQFF
.	TRBD2	TRBV15	TRBJ2-3	17	TGTGCCACCAGCAGAGTAATGGTCGGGAGGGGCTCAGATACGCAGTATTTT	CATSRVMVGRGSDTQYF
.	TRBD2	TRBV7-2	TRBJ2-3	17	TGTGCCAGCAGCCTACTAAATAGCGGGGACGTCACAGATACGCAGTATTTT	CASSLLNSGDVTDTQYF
.	TRBD2	TRBV15	TRBJ2-2	15	TGTGCCACCACCCTCCTAGCGGAGAACACCGGGGAGCTGCTTTTT	CATTLLAENTGELLF
.	.	TRBV6-1	TRBJ2-5	13	TGTGCCAGCAAGTTGGGAGCCGGGGAGACCCAGTACTTC	CASKLGAGETQYF
.	.	TRBV7-2	TRBJ2-7	15	TGTGCCAGCAGCTTAATGGAGGGGGAACCCTACGAGCAGTACTTC	CASSLMEGEPYEQYF
few	TRBD2	TRBV27	TRBJ2-7	14	TGTGCCAGCAGTCTCCCGGGACTAGTGTTCGAGCAGTACTTC	CASSLPGLVFEQYF
.	TRBD1	TRBV12-5	TRBJ2-2	16	TGTGCTAGTGGTTTGGGTCAGGGGGTATTGACCGGGGAGCTGTTTTTT	CASGLGQGVLTGELFF
.	TRBD2	TRBV29-1	TRBJ2-5	15	TGCAGCGTTGTTCCCAGCGGGGAAATCCAAGAGACCCAGTACTTC	CSVVPSGEIQETQYF
few	.	TRBV28	TRBJ2-5	15	TGTGCCAGCAGTGAAATTGATGCCCCCTTTGAGACCCAGTACTTC	CASSEIDAPFETQYF
.	.	TRBV19	TRBJ1-3	14	TGTGCCAGTAGCCGGCCGATTACTGGAAACACCATATATTTT	CASSRPITGNTIYF